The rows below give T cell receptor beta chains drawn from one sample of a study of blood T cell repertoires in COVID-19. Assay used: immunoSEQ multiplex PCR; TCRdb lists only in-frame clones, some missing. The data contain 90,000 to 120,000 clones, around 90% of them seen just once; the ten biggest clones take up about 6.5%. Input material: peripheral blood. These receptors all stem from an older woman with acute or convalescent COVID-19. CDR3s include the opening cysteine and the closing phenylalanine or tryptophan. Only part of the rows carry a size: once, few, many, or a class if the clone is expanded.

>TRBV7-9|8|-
CATKTQYF
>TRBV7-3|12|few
CASSFKSGELFF
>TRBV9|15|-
CASSVGVSSTDTQYF
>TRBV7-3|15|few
CASSRLAGGIDTQYF
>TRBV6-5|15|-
CASSYTAPPGNTIYF
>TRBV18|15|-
CASSPGQGDTGELFF
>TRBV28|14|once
CASSLLAGGDTQYF
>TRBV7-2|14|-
CASSPGGRNTEAFF
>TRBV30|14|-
CAWSQGTLNQPQHF
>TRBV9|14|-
CASRRSSSTGELFF
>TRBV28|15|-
CASSLGTTGGYGYTF
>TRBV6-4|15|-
CASSVSGQGRDTQYF
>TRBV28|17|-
CASRRDVLFDISYEQYF
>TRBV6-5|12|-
CASGVGPDTQYF
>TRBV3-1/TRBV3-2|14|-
CASSQPQGGSPLHF
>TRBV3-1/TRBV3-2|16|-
CASSQDSSGRPNEQFF
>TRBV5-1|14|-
CASSLGSGGQPQHF
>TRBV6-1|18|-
CASSVWIAGGSSYNEQFF
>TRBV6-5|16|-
CASSYVTTGMNTEAFF
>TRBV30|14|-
CAWSLGTGILEAFF
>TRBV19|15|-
CASRGQRPKGNEQFF
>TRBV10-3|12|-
CAISESGQPQHF
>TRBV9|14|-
CASSVGPDTGELFF
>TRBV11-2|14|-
CASSLVPGNYGYTF
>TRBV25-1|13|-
CASSEYMETGYTF
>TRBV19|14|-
CASSAGFSYNEQFF
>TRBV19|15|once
CASRRAPENTGELFF
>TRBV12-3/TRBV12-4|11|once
CASSRRGEAFF
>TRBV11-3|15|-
CASSLEGAGGEKLFF
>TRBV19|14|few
CASNAQSGRDGYTF
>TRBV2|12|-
CASSEPFETQYF
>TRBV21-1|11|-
CASKGPAGPFF
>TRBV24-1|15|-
CATSEYRGVREKLFF
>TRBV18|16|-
CASSPRSGGANYGYTF
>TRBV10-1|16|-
CASSPGGLRANYGYTF
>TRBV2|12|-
CARRLGQSPLHF
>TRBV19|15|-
CASSIRQGLGETQYF
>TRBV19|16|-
CASSRVGPRGDQPQHF
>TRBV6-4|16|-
CASSVLAGVSYNEQFF
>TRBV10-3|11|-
CAISGGREAFF
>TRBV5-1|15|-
CASSGRTGNGNEQFF
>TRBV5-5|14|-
CASSPPGGDEKLFF
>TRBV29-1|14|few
CSVEAQGTNEKLFF
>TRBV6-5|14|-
CASSRGRGTYEQYF
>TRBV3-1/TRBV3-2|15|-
CASSQIQGTTGELFF
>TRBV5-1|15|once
CASSKVGGSNQPQHF
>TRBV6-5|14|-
CASRVYRDNSPLHF
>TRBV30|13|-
CAWSSGYGQPQHF
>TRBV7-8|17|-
CASSLGQQGIVGNTIYF
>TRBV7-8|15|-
CASSLGSYSNQPQHF
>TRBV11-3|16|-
CASSFPAGAGANVLTF